The 20 T cell receptor beta chains below were found in one sample sequenced in a study of cytomegalovirus exposure and HLA in healthy donors. The PCR contained 60 Vbeta and 13 Jbeta primers. Generated by immunoSEQ multiplex PCR, the TCRdb table keeps only in-frame clones and is missing some. The sample has fewer than 200,000 clones; 70% to 80% are singletons. The sample was PBMCs. All receptors derive from a man in his sixties in good health and CMV-seronegative.

V gene TRBV7-8 combines with J gene TRBJ1-6, with 9 bases lining up with TRBD1. Germline loops: CDR1 SGHVS, CDR2 FQNEAQ. The CDR3 totals 14 residues. The junction had 6 bases not matched to a gene; V was cut back by 5 bases and J by 10 bases. The DNA of the CDR3 is TGTGCCAGCAGCCCCGACAGGGGGAAATCACCCCTCCACTTT. This sequence encodes CASSPDRGKSPLHF.

The chain is built from TRBV19 and TRBJ1-2; no clear D gene. Germline CDR1 reads LNHDA; CDR2 reads SQIVND (reference sequence). Trimming left V 8 bases short and J 6 bases short, with 19 bases between. This CDR3 spans 14 amino acids. The CDR3 loop is CASHNQPAGHGYTF. In nucleotides, the CDR3 is TGTGCCAGTCATAACCAGCCCGCGGGTCATGGCTACACCTTC.

A single count supports this clone. The chain carries TRBV7-6 and TRBJ2-5, with D tentatively TRBD1 (5 bases). Trimming shortened V by 2 bases and J by 4 bases, and 5 bases separated the two germline ends. The germline V gene has CDR1 SGHVS and CDR2 FNYEAQ. The CDR3 loop spans 12 amino acids. In DNA form, the CDR3 reads TGTGCCAGCAGCTTAAGGGGAGAGACCCAGTACTTC. This translates into CASSLRGETQYF.

Regarding this clone: An end of the junction differs from the germline gene, which may be a read error. V and J are TRBV27 and TRBJ1-2, with 10 bases that match TRBD1. Germline CDR1 and CDR2: MNHEY and SMNVEV (reference sequence). This CDR3 comprises 14 residues. CDR3 in DNA: TGTGCCAGCAGTGCCGGGACAGGGGACTATGGCTACCCCTTC. This encodes CASSAGTGDYGYPF.

The chain links TRBV5-6 to TRBJ1-3, with D tentatively TRBD1 (6 bases). Trimming left V 0 bases short and J 2 bases short, with 9 bases between. The CDR3 runs to 15 residues. The germline gives CDR1 SGHDT, CDR2 YYEEEE. The CDR3 DNA reads TGTGCCAGCAGCTTGGCCCGGACAGCTGGAAACACCATATATTTT. This encodes CASSLARTAGNTIYF. The full variable domain, rest sourced from reference TRBV5-6 and TRBJ1-3, is DAGVTQSPTHLIKTRGQQVTLRCSPKSGHDTVSWYQQALGQGPQFIFQYYEEEERQRGNFPDRFSGHQFPNYSSELNVNALLLGDSALYLCASSLARTAGNTIYFGEGSWLTVV.

This sequence joins TRBV5-1 and TRBJ2-6, with D perhaps TRBD2 (5 bases). The CDR3 length is 17 residues. V was pared by 0 bases and J by 2 bases, with 12 bases between. Germline CDR1 and CDR2: SGHRS and YFSETQ. The CDR3 region has the DNA TGCGCCAGCAGCTTGGGTGGATCCGGGGCTGGGGCCAACGTCCTGACTTTC. It specifies CASSLGGSGAGANVLTF.

Comments on this clone: Its ends do not fully match the called genes, so a read error is possible. The genes are TRBV2 and TRBJ1-6; a weak D match, TRBD1 (5 bases). Germline CDR1 reads SNHLY; CDR2 reads FYNNEI. This CDR3 contains 14 residues. The CDR3 region has the DNA TGTGCCAGCAGTGAAGGGGGCATGCGCTCACCCCTCAACTTT. This sequence encodes CASSEGGMRSPLNF.

This chain connects TRBV7-9 to TRBJ1-1; possible D gene TRBD1, 5 bases. Germline V CDR1 and CDR2: SEHNR, FQNEAQ (reference sequence). V was trimmed by 3 bases and J by 0 bases, leaving 11 bases between them. The CDR3 is made up of 15 amino acids. The DNA of the CDR3 is TGTGCCAGCAGCTTCAGTGGGGCTATGAACACTGAAGCTTTCTTT. Translation: CASSFSGAMNTEAFF. The complete variable domain, with remaining parts taken from reference TRBV7-9 and TRBJ1-1, reads DTGVSQNPRHKITKRGQNVTFRCDPISEHNRLYWYRQTLGQGPEFLTYFQNEAQLEKSRLLSDRFSAERPKGSFSTLEIQRTEQGDSAMYLCASSFSGAMNTEAFFGQGTRLTVV.

This clone appeared a few times. The chain links TRBV2 to TRBJ1-1; possible D gene TRBD1, 5 bases. The CDR3 is made up of 14 amino acids. The germline V gene encodes CDR1 SNHLY and CDR2 FYNNEI. Trimming took off 7 bases at V and 1 base at J, with 13 bases between the two ends. As DNA, the CDR3 is TGTGCCAGCATGGAGGGAACAGGGAACACTGAAGCTTTCTTT. Amino acids: CASMEGTGNTEAFF.

This chain links TRBV19 with TRBJ1-1; unclear D gene. The CDR3 covers 14 residues. The germline V and J ends were trimmed by 9 bases and 1 base, with 15 bases remaining between them. CDR1 is LNHDA, CDR2 SQIVND, per germline (reference sequence). Here the CDR3 reads CASKEHSGNTEAFF. The CDR3 nucleotides are TGTGCCAGCAAAGAGCACTCCGGGAACACTGAAGCTTTCTTT.

CDR3 DNA sequence: TGTGCCAGCAGTAACCAGAGACAGGGCGCCTACGAGCAGTACTTC. Translated: CASSNQRQGAYEQYF. The V and J genes are TRBV6-1 and TRBJ2-7; TRBD1 matches at 7 bases. Germline CDR1 MNHNS, CDR2 SASEGT. The CDR3 has 15 residues. Trimming at V came to 5 bases and at J to 2 bases, leaving 9 bases not matched to a gene.

About this clone itself: One end of the junction is discordant with germline, which a read error may explain. V is TRBV7-6 and J is TRBJ1-5, with unresolved D. This CDR3 spans 14 amino acids. Germline lookup yields CDR1 SGHVS and CDR2 FNYEAQ. The CDR3, as DNA: TGTGCCAGCAGCTTAGACAGCTCCAATCAGCCCCAGAATTTT. It codes for CASSLDSSNQPQNF.

This clone was observed once. DNA for the CDR3: TGTGCCAGCCGGAGGGGGAACACTGAAGCTTTCTTT. As protein: CASRRGNTEAFF. The chain couples TRBV6-1 to TRBJ1-1, with D perhaps TRBD1 (5 bases). Germline V gene data show CDR1 as MNHNS and CDR2 as SASEGT. This CDR3 contains 12 residues. The V and J ends lost 8 bases and 1 base respectively, with 8 bases between them.

The rearrangement links TRBV6-5 to TRBJ1-1, with D perhaps TRBD1 (5 bases). V was trimmed by 5 bases and J by 1 base, leaving 14 bases between them. The CDR3 contains 15 residues. Germline V lookup: CDR1 MNHEY, CDR2 SVGAGI. CDR3 sequence: CASSTKVTGNTEAFF. As DNA, the CDR3 is TGTGCCAGCAGTACGAAAGTAACAGGGAACACTGAAGCTTTCTTT.

The chain employs TRBV7-2 and TRBJ2-5; D possibly corresponds to TRBD2 (6 bases). Per germline, CDR1 SGHTA and CDR2 FQGNSA. Trimming took 0 bases from V and 5 from J, leaving 10 bases between them. There are 14 residues in the CDR3. The CDR3 protein is CASSLAIGGETQYF. As DNA, the CDR3 is TGTGCCAGCAGCTTAGCGATAGGAGGGGAGACCCAGTACTTC.

The chain couples TRBV29-1 to TRBJ1-1; 7 bases are shared with TRBD1. J lost 3 bases, V lost 7 bases, and 8 bases had no gene match. The germline gives CDR1 SQVTM, CDR2 ANQGSEA. The CDR3 runs to 13 residues. CDR3 region: CSGRTGEDTEAFF. CDR3 coding DNA: TGCAGCGGCCGTACAGGGGAGGACACTGAAGCTTTCTTT.

This clone is a singleton in its sample. This rearrangement joins TRBV10-3 to TRBJ2-1; 9 positions agree with TRBD1. The V and J ends lost 8 bases and 7 bases, in that order; junction bases with no gene match: 9. The CDR3 is 14 residues long. The germline V gene encodes CDR1 ENHRY and CDR2 SYGVKD. The DNA of the CDR3 is TGTGCCATCGGGGGACAGGGTATAGAGAATGAGCAGTTCTTC. It specifies CAIGGQGIENEQFF.

The chain is built from TRBV7-9 and TRBJ2-2; 11 bases fit TRBD2. The CDR3 runs to 16 residues. Germline CDR1 and CDR2: SEHNR and FQNEAQ (reference sequence). Trimming cost V 5 bases and J 5 bases; bases outside gene matches: 7. The CDR3 nucleotides are TGTGCCAGCAGCACCACGCGACTAGCGGGAACCGGGGAGCTGTTTTTT. Translated: CASSTTRLAGTGELFF.

This clone appeared once. V gene TRBV5-1 combines with J gene TRBJ2-4; tentatively, D is TRBD1 (6 bases). The V end lost 0 bases, the J end lost 9 bases, and 22 bases lay between the germline ends. Germline CDR1 is SGHRS and CDR2 is YFSETQ. This CDR3 comprises 17 residues. Here the CDR3 DNA reads TGCGCCAGCAGCTTGGACGCCGAGGGACATGGGTTAGGCATTCAGTACTTC. It yields the protein CASSLDAEGHGLGIQYF.

This clone was observed a few times. The rearrangement links TRBV4-1 to TRBJ2-7; perhaps TRBD1 as D (5 bases). Trimming took off 4 bases at V and 3 bases at J, with 19 bases between the two ends. CDR3 length: 16 residues. Germline V CDR1 and CDR2: MGHRA, YSYEKL. The CDR3 loop is CASSRTVAGLDYEQYF. The CDR3 coding sequence is TGCGCCAGCAGCCGAACCGTGGCAGGGCTCGACTACGAGCAGTACTTC.